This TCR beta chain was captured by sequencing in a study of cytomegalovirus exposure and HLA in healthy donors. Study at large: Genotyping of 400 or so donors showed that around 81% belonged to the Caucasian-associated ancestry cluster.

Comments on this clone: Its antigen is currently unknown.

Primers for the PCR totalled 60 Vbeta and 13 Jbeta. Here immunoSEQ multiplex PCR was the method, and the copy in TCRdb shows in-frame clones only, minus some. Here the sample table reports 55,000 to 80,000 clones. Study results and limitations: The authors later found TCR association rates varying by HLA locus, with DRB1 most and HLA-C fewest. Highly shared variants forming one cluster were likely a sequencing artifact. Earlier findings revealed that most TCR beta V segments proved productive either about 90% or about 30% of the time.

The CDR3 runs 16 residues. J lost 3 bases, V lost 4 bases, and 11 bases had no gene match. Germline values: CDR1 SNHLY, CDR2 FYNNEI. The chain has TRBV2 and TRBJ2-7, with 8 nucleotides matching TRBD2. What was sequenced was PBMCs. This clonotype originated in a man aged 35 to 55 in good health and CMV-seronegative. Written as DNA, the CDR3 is TGTGCCAGCAGTGGGCCCGGGACTAGTGGGGACTACGAGCAGTACTTC. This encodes CASSGPGTSGDYEQYF.